This T cell receptor beta chain originates from a study of blood T cell repertoires in COVID-19. Measured with immunoSEQ multiplex PCR; TCRdb has only the in-frame clones, and not every one. The sample shows around 230,000 clones, approximately 90% of them seen only once. Germline lookup yields CDR1 LGHDT and CDR2 YNNKEL (reference sequence). V gave up 7 bases and J gave up 2 bases; unmatched junction bases: 4. The CDR3 spans 14 residues. The sample consisted of PBMCs or T cells enriched from blood (not recorded which). The receptor was isolated from a woman aged 40 to 50 with acute COVID-19. V is TRBV3-1 (or the pseudogene TRBV3-2) and J is TRBJ2-2, with TRBD1 identical over 7 bases. The CDR3 loop is CASTGGSNTGELFF. The CDR3 region has the DNA TGTGCCAGCACAGGGGGATCAAACACCGGGGAGCTGTTTTTT.